A selection of T cell receptor beta chains follows, all from one sample in a study of blood T cell repertoires in COVID-19. TCRdb keeps only in-frame clones here, not all; method: immunoSEQ multiplex PCR. The sample lists approximately 150,000 clones; around four fifths were seen once. Sequencing input: peripheral blood. The receptors were sampled from a human donor in a cohort sampled during active COVID-19. Both conserved end residues are part of each CDR3. A D gene is named only where the DNA matches it firmly. Expanded clones get a size class; other rows say once, few or many, or leave the size out.

d_call,cdr3_length,v_call,j_call,clone_size,cdr3_nt,cdr3_aa
TRBD2,18,TRBV4-2,TRBJ2-5,few,TGTGCCAGCAGCCAAGATTACCGGGAGGGCCCCGGGGGAGAGACCCAGTACTTC,CASSQDYREGPGGETQYF
TRBD2,15,TRBV5-1,TRBJ2-5,NA,TGCGCCAGCAGCCTCACTAGCGGCGGACAAGAGACCCAGTACTTC,CASSLTSGGQETQYF
TRBD1,15,TRBV9,TRBJ2-1,NA,TGTGCCAGCAGCGTAGAGGGACAGTGGTACAATGAGCAGTTCTTC,CASSVEGQWYNEQFF
TRBD1,14,TRBV9,TRBJ1-6,NA,TGTGCCAGCAGCCAACGACAGGGGGATTCACCCCTCCACTTT,CASSQRQGDSPLHF
TRBD1,14,TRBV28,TRBJ2-1,NA,TGTGCCAGCCAGACAGGGATCTCCTACAATGAGCAGTTCTTC,CASQTGISYNEQFF
TRBD2,15,TRBV27,TRBJ2-7,NA,TGTGCCAGCAGTTTAGGGCTAGCGGCCTCCTACGAGCAGTACTTC,CASSLGLAASYEQYF
TRBD2,18,TRBV19,TRBJ2-6,once,TGTGCCAGTAAACCCCCAGGACTAGCGGTCTCTGGGGCCAACGTCCTGACTTTC,CASKPPGLAVSGANVLTF
NA,12,TRBV7-2,TRBJ2-7,once,TGTGCCAGCAGCTTAGAGGAGTACGAGCAGTACTTC,CASSLEEYEQYF
NA,14,TRBV5-1,TRBJ1-6,NA,TGCGCCAGCAGCTTGACAGGAAATAATTCACCCCTCCACTTT,CASSLTGNNSPLHF
NA,11,TRBV29-1,TRBJ2-1,NA,TGCAGCGTCTCACTAGGGGGTGAGCAGTTCTTC,CSVSLGGEQFF
TRBD2,14,TRBV4-1,TRBJ2-1,NA,TGCGCCAGCAGCCGTGGGGGGGGGACGGATGAGCAGTTCTTC,CASSRGGGTDEQFF
NA,13,TRBV12-3/TRBV12-4,TRBJ2-1,few,TGTGCCAGCAGTTTTGGGCCTGGAGGTGAGCAGTTCTTC,CASSFGPGGEQFF
NA,13,TRBV6-5,TRBJ2-1,NA,TGTGCCAGCAATGGAGGACGCAACAATGAGCAGTTCTTC,CASNGGRNNEQFF
NA,14,TRBV5-1,TRBJ1-4,NA,TGCGCCAGCAGCCAGGGACTGCCCAATGAAAAACTGTTTTTT,CASSQGLPNEKLFF
NA,14,TRBV2,TRBJ2-4,NA,TGTGCCAGCAGTGTGGGGCTAGCCAAAAACATTCAGTACTTC,CASSVGLAKNIQYF
NA,14,TRBV6-2/TRBV6-3,TRBJ1-2,NA,TGTGCCAGCAGTCCACTCTACTCTAACTATGGCTACACCTTC,CASSPLYSNYGYTF
NA,13,TRBV5-1,TRBJ1-2,NA,TGCGCCAGCAGCTTGGACAACAGCTATGGCTACACCTTC,CASSLDNSYGYTF
TRBD2,13,TRBV11-2,TRBJ2-5,few,TGTGCCAGCAGCTCCTCGGGAGGGGAGACCCAGTACTTC,CASSSSGGETQYF
TRBD1,15,TRBV7-2,TRBJ1-2,NA,TGTGCCAGCAGCTTAGGTGGAGGGGGCGTCTATGGCTACACCTTC,CASSLGGGGVYGYTF
NA,14,TRBV9,TRBJ2-3,NA,TGTGCCAGCAGCGCGATTACTAGCACAGATACGCAGTATTTT,CASSAITSTDTQYF
NA,16,TRBV5-1,TRBJ2-7,NA,TGCGCCAGCAGCTTGGCAATGGTAGACATTCCCTACGAGCAGTACTTC,CASSLAMVDIPYEQYF
NA,16,TRBV4-1,TRBJ1-2,NA,TGCGCCAGCAGGCAGGGCGGGACCCAAGCTAACTATGGCTACACCTTC,CASRQGGTQANYGYTF
TRBD2,15,TRBV5-5,TRBJ2-3,NA,TGTGCCAGCAGCTTAAGCGGGGCTAGCACAGATACGCAGTATTTT,CASSLSGASTDTQYF
TRBD1,11,TRBV29-1,TRBJ1-4,NA,TGCAGCGTCCCTGGACAGGGAAGACTGTTTTTT,CSVPGQGRLFF